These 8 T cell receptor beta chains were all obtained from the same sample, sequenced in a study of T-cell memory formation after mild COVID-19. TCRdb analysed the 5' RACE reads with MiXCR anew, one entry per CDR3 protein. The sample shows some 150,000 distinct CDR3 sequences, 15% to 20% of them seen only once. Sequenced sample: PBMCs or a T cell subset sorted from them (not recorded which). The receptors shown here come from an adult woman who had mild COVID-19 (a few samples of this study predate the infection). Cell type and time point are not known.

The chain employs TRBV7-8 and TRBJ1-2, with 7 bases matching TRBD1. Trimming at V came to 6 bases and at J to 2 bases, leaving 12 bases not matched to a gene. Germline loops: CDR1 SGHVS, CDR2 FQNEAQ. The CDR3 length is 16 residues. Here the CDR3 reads CASRLRNRDRNYGYTF. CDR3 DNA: TGTGCCAGCAGGTTACGGAACCGGGACAGAAACTATGGCTACACCTTC. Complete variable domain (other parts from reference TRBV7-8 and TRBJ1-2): GAGVSQSPRYKVAKRGQDVALRCDPISGHVSLFWYQQALGQGPEFLTYFQNEAQLDKSGLPSDRFFAERPEGSVSTLKIQRTQQEDSAVYLCASRLRNRDRNYGYTFGSGTRLTVV.

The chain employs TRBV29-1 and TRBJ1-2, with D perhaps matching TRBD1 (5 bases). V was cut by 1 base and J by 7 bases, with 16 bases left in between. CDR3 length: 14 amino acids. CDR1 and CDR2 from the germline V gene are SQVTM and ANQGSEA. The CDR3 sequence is CSVEATRGPGGYTF. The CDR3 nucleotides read TGCAGCGTTGAAGCAACGAGGGGACCGGGTGGCTACACCTTC.

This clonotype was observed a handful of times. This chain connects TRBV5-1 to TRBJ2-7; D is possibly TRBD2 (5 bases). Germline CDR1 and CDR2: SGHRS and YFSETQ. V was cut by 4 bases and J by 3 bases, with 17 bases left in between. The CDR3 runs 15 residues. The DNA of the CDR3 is TGCGCCAGCAGCCCACTAGACTCCACAAGCTACGAGCAGTACTTC. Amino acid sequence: CASSPLDSTSYEQYF.

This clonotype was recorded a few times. The CDR3 region is CASSLSGHNLEAFF. In nucleotides, the CDR3 is TGTGCCAGCAGCTTGTCGGGACACAACCTTGAAGCTTTCTTT. The chain has TRBV7-2 and TRBJ1-1; maybe TRBD1 (6 bases). Germline V lookup: CDR1 SGHTA, CDR2 FQGNSA. V dropped 3 bases and J dropped 7 bases, with 15 bases sitting between them. The CDR3 consists of 14 residues.

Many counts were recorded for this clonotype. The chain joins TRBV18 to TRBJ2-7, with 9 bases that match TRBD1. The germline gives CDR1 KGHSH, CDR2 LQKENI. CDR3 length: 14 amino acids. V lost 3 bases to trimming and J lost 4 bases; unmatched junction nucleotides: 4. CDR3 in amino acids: CASSPDRGSYEQYF. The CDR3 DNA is TGTGCCAGCTCACCCGACAGGGGGAGTTACGAGCAGTACTTC.

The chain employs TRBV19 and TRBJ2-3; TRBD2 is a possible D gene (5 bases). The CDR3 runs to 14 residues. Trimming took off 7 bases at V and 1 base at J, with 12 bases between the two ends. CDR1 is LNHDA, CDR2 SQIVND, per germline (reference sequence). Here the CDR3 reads CASTEEAGTDTQYF. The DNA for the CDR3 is TGTGCCAGTACAGAGGAGGCGGGCACAGATACGCAGTATTTT.

The DNA for the CDR3 is TGTGCCAGCAGCCCAGGACAGGCGGTACAGTACTTC. Amino acids: CASSPGQAVQYF. The chain uses TRBV5-5 and TRBJ2-4, with 7 bases fitting TRBD1. Germline assignment: CDR1 SGHKS and CDR2 YYEKEE (reference sequence). The CDR3 is made up of 12 amino acids. Germline trimming cut 4 bases from V and 13 bases from J; bases unmatched to any gene: 8.

The CDR3: CASSQGLIGVGQPQHF. CDR3 sequence (DNA): TGTGCCAGCAGCCAAGGTCTGATTGGGGTTGGACAGCCCCAGCATTTT. The V and J genes are TRBV3-1 and TRBJ1-5; D gene unclear. Trimming removed 1 base at V and 7 bases at J, with 17 bases between. From germline, CDR1 is LGHDT and CDR2 YNNKEL (reference sequence). This CDR3 spans 16 amino acids.